There are many counts of the clone carrying this T cell receptor (beta chain). Its cognate antigen is unknown. This sample stems from a study of T cells in Graves' hyperthyroidism and ophthalmopathy. Study observations and caveats: Blood also showed most of the thyroid clonotypes that were expanded above 0.001.

Trimming shortened V by 3 bases and J by 5 bases, and 10 bases separated the two germline ends. The CDR3 covers 14 residues. Ophthalmopathy patients had moderate-to-severe active disease, CAS ≥3, NOSPECS ≥4, and disease duration under 3 months. RNA transcripts yielded amplified TCR beta CDR3 regions. The HTBI set primed first-round TCR CDR3 RT-PCR. TCRdb re-called the multiplex PCR reads through MiXCR, storing one row per CDR3 protein. This sample has around 340,000 distinct CDR3 sequences, with 15% to 20% found just once. The chain joins TRBV12-3 or TRBV12-4 to TRBJ2-2; D possibly corresponds to TRBD2 (6 bases). Sequenced input: blood. The sequence was collected from a woman aged 35 to 49 with Graves' ophthalmopathy. The CDR3 nucleotides read TGTGCCAGCAGTTTGACTAGGGGTACCGGGGAGCTGTTTTTT. It yields the protein CASSLTRGTGELFF.